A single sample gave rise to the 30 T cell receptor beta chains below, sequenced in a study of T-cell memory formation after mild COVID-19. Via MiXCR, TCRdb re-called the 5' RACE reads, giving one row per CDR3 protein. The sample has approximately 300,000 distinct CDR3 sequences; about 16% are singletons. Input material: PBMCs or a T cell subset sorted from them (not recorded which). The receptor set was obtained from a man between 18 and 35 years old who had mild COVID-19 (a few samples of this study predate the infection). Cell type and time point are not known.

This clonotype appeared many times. The DNA for the CDR3 is TGCAGTGCTCGGGGACTTGGGGCAACTAATGAAAAACTGTTTTTT. It translates to CSARGLGATNEKLFF. The rearrangement uses TRBV20-1 and TRBJ1-4; D is possibly TRBD1 (5 bases). The germline V gene encodes CDR1 DFQATT and CDR2 SNEGSKA (reference sequence). The V end lost 5 bases, the J end lost 0 bases, and 13 bases lay between the germline ends. The CDR3 has 15 amino acids.

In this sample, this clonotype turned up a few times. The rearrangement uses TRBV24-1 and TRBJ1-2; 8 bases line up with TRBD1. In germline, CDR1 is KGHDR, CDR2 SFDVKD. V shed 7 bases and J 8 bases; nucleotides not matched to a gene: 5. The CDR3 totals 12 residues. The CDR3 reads CATSDRGFGYTF. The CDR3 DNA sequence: TGTGCCACCAGCGACAGGGGCTTCGGCTACACCTTC.

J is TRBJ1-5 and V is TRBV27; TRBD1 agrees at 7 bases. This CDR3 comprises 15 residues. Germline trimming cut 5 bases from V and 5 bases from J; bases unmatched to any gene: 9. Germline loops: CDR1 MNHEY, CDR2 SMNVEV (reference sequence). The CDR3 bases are TGTGCCAGCAGTAGGGGGCGGGGACCCGATCAGCCCCAGCATTTT. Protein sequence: CASSRGRGPDQPQHF.

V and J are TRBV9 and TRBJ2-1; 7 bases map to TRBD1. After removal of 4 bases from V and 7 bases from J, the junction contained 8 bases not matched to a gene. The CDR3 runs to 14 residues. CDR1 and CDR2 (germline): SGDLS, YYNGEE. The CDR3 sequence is CASSPGTAVNEQFF. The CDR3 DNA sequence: TGTGCCAGCAGCCCAGGGACAGCTGTAAATGAGCAGTTCTTC. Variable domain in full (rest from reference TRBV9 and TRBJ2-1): DSGVTQTPKHLITATGQRVTLRCSPRSGDLSVYWYQQSLDQGLQFLIQYYNGEERAKGNILERFSAQQFPDLHSELNLSSLELGDSALYFCASSPGTAVNEQFFGPGTRLTVL.

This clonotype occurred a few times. The CDR3 DNA reads as TGTGCCAGCAGCTTAGTGGGGGGAATGTCTAATGAGCAGTTCTTC. Translation gives CASSLVGGMSNEQFF. This chain connects TRBV11-2 to TRBJ2-1; a weak D match, TRBD2 (6 bases). Germline V gives CDR1 SGHAT, CDR2 FQNNGV. V was clipped by 1 base and J by 7 bases, with 14 bases between them. CDR3 size: 15 residues.

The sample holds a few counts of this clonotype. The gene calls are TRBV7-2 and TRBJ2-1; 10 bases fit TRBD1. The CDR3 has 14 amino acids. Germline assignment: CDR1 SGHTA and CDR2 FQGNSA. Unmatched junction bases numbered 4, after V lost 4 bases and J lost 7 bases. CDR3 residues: CASSSRQGANEQFF. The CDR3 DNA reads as TGTGCCAGCAGCTCCAGACAGGGGGCGAATGAGCAGTTCTTC.

This CDR3 is CASSYSGVSYNEQFF. CDR3 sequence (DNA): TGTGCCAGCAGTTACTCAGGGGTCTCCTACAATGAGCAGTTCTTC. The V gene is TRBV6-2 or TRBV6-3, the J gene TRBJ2-1; possible D gene TRBD1, 5 bases. The V end lost 0 bases, the J end lost 0 bases, and 6 bases lay between the germline ends. The CDR3 sequence is 15 residues long. The germline CDR1 and CDR2 sequences are MNHEY and SVGEGT.

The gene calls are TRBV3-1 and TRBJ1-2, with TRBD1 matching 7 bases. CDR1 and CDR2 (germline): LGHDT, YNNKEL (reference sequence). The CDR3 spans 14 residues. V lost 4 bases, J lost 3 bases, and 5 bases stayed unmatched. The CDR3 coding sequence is TGTGCCAGCAGCCGGGACAGATACGACTATGGCTACACCTTC. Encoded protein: CASSRDRYDYGYTF.

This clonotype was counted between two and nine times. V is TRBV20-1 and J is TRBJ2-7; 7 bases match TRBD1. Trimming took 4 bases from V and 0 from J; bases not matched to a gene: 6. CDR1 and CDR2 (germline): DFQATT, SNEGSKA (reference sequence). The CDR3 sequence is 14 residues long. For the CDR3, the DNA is TGCAGTGCTATGGGGACAGTGAGCTCCTACGAGCAGTACTTC. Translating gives CSAMGTVSSYEQYF.

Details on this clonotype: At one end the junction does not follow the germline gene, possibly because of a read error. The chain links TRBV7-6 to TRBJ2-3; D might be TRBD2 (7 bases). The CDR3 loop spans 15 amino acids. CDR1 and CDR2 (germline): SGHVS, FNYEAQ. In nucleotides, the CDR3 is TGTGCCAGCAGATTAGGGGGGGGTAGCACAGATACGCAGTATTTT. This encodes CASRLGGGSTDTQYF. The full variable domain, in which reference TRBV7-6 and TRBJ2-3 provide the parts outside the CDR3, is GAGVSQSPRYKVTKRGQDVALRCDPISGHVSLYWYRQALGQGPEFLTYFNYEAQQDKSGLPNDRFSAERPEGSISTLTIQRTEQRDSAMYRCASRLGGGSTDTQYFGPGTRLTVL.

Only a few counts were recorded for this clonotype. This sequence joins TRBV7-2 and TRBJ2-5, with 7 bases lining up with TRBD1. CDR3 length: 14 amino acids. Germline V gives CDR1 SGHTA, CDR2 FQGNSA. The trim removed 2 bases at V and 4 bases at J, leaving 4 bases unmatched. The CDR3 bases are TGTGCCAGCAGCTTACGGACAGGACCAGAGACCCAGTACTTC. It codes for CASSLRTGPETQYF.

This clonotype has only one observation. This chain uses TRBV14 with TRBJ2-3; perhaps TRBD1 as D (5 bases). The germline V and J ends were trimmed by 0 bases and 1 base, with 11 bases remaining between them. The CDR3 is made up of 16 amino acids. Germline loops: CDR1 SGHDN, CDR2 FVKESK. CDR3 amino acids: CASSQDWLGGTDTQYF. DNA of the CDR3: TGTGCCAGCAGCCAAGATTGGCTAGGGGGCACAGATACGCAGTATTTT.

The CDR3 sequence is CASSETTRKWGGYTF. In DNA, the CDR3 is TGTGCCAGCAGTGAGACGACACGAAAGTGGGGTGGCTACACCTTC. The chain is built from TRBV2 and TRBJ1-2; D uncertain. In germline, CDR1 is SNHLY, CDR2 FYNNEI. V lost 3 bases, J lost 7 bases, and 18 bases lay in between. The CDR3 is made up of 15 amino acids.

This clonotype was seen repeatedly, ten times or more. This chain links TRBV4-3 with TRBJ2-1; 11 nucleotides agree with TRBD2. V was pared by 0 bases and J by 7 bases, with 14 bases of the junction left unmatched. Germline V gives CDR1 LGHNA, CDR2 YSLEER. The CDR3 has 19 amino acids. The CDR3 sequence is CASSQDLMASGGRGNEQFF. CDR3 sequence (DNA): TGCGCCAGCAGCCAAGATTTGATGGCTAGCGGGGGGCGGGGGAATGAGCAGTTCTTC.

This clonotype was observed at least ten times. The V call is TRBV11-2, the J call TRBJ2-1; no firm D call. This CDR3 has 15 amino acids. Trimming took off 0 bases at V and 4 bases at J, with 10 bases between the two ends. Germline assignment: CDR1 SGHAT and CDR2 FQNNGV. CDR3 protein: CASSLDRLQYNEQFF. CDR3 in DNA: TGTGCCAGCAGCTTAGATCGATTGCAGTACAATGAGCAGTTCTTC.

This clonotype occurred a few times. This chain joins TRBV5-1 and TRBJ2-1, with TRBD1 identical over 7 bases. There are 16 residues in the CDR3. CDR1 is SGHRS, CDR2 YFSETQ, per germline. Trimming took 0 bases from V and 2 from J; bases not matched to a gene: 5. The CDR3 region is CASSLVPTGTYNEQFF. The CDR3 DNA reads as TGCGCCAGCAGCTTGGTGCCGACAGGGACCTACAATGAGCAGTTCTTC.

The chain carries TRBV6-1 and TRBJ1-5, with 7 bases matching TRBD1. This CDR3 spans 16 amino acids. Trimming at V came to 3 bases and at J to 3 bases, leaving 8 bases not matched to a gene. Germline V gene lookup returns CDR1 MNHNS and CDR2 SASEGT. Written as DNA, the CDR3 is TGTGCCAGCAGTGAGAGCGACAGGGCTTTCAATCAGCCCCAGCATTTT. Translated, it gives CASSESDRAFNQPQHF.

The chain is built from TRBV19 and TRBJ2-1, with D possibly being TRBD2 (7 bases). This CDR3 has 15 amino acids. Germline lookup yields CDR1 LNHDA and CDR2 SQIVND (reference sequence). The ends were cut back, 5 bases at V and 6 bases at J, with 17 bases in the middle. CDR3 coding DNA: TGTGCCAGTAGTCCTGTCCTAGGGGGGGGCAATGAGCAGTTCTTC. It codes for CASSPVLGGGNEQFF.

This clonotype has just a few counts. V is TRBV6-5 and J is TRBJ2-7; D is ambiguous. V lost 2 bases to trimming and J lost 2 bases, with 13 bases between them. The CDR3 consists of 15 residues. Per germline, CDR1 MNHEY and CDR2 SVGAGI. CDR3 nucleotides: TGTGCCAGCAGTTACGGGCTTCCTGTCGCCTACGAGCAGTACTTC. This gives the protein CASSYGLPVAYEQYF.

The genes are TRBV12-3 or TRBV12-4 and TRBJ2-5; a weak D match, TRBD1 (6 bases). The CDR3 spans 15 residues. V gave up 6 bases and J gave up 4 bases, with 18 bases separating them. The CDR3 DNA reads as TGTGCCAGCAGCCCGTTAGGGGGATTGAGAGAGACCCAGTACTTC. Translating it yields CASSPLGGLRETQYF.

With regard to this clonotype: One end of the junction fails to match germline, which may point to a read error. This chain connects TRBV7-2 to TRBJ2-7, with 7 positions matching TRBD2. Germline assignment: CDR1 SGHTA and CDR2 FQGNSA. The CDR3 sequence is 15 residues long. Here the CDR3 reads CASSLAAGARYEQYF. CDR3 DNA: TGTGCCAGCAGCCTAGCGGCCGGGGCCAGATACGAGCAGTACTTC.

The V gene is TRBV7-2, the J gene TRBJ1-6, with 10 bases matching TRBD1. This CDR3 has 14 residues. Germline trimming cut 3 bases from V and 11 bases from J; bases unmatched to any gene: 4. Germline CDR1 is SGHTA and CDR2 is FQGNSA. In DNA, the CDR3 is TGTGCCAGCAGCTTGACAGGGGGCTTTCCACCCCTCCACTTT. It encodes CASSLTGGFPPLHF.

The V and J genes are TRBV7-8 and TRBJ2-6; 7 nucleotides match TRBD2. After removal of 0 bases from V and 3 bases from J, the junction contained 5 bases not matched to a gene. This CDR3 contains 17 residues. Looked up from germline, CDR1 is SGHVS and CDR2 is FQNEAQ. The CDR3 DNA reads TGTGCCAGCAGCTTAGCGGGTGCGGGGGATGGGGCCAACGTCCTGACTTTC. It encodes CASSLAGAGDGANVLTF.

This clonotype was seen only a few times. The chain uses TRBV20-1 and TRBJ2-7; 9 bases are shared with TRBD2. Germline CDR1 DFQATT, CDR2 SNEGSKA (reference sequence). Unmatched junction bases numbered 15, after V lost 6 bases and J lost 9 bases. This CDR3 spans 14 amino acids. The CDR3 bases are TGCAGTGCCCGTACGTCTAGCGGGACCTGGGGGCAGTACTTC. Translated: CSARTSSGTWGQYF.

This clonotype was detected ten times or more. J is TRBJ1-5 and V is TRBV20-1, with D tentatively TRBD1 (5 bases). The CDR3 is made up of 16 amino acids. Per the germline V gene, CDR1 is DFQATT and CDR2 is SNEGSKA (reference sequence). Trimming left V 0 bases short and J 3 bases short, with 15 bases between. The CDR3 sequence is CSARDGGRAFNQPQHF. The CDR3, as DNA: TGCAGTGCTAGAGATGGTGGCAGGGCCTTCAATCAGCCCCAGCATTTT.

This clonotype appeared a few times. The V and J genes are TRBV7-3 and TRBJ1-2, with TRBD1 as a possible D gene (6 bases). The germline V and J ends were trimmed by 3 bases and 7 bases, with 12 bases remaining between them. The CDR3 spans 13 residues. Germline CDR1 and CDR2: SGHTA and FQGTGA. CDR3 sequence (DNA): TGTGCCAGCAGCTTTTGGGGGGCGCGTGGCTACACCTTC. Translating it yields CASSFWGARGYTF.

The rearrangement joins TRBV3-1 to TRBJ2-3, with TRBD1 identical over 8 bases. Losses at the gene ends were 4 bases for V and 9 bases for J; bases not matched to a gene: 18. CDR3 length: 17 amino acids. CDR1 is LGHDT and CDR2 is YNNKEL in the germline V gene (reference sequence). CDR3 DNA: TGTGCCAGCAGCCCTCGGACAGGGCGTGCCCTAAGGGCCACGCAGTATTTT. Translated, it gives CASSPRTGRALRATQYF.

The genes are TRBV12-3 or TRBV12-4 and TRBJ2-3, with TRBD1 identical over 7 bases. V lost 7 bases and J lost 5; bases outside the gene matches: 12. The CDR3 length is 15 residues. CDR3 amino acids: CASTSSRGQVDTQYF. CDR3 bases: TGTGCCAGCACCTCTAGTAGGGGGCAGGTAGATACGCAGTATTTT.

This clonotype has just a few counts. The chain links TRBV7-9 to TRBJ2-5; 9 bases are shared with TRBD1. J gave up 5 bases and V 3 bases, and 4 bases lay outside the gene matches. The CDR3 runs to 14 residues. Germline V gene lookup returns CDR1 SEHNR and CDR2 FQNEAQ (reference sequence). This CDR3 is CASSFGTGRETQYF. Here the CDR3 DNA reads TGTGCCAGCAGCTTCGGGACAGGGCGCGAGACCCAGTACTTC.

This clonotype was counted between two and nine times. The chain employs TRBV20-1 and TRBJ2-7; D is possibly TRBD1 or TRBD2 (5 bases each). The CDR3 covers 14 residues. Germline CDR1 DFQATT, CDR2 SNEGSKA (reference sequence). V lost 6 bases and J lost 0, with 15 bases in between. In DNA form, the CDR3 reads TGCAGTGCCTCCGGGACCGAGAGCTCCTACGAGCAGTACGTC. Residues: CSASGTESSYEQYV.